The clone carrying this T cell receptor (beta chain) was counted between two and nine times. Its antigen is not known. The sample originates from a study of early T cells in non-severe SARS-CoV-2 infection. Overall study context: Bulk RNA isolated from unsorted whole blood underwent sequencing; chains were not paired.

Unique molecular identifiers (one per individual cDNA molecule) were attached. Using its own MiXCR run on the 5' RACE reads, TCRdb lists one record per CDR3 protein. Of about 83,000 distinct CDR3 sequences in the sample, roughly 15% were seen once. Study results and caveats: Comparison of clonotypes with VDJdb favored anti-spike CD8 responses while missing private and CD4 specificities.

The junction had 7 bases not matched to a gene; V was cut back by 2 bases and J by 4 bases. This CDR3 is built from 17 residues. Looked up from germline, CDR1 is SEHNR and CDR2 is FQNEAQ (reference sequence). The sample was whole blood. This receptor was obtained from an adult who was a healthcare worker with PCR-confirmed SARS-CoV-2 infection or an uninfected control (not recorded which). This chain connects TRBV7-9 to TRBJ2-1; 11 bases fit TRBD2. The CDR3 DNA sequence: TGTGCCAGCAGCTTATGGTTACTAGCGGGGGATTACAATGAGCAGTTCTTC. Translation: CASSLWLLAGDYNEQFF.